This T cell receptor beta chain was observed in a study of shared clonotypes between healthy human individuals. V lost 0 bases and J 10 bases, leaving 13 bases between the germline ends. The CDR3 is 14 residues long. Germline CDR1 and CDR2: LGHNA and YSLEER. Assay used: immunoSEQ multiplex PCR; TCRdb lists only in-frame clones, some missing. The data hold roughly 2 million clones, with around 96% observed a single time. Naive CD8 cells lacked CD45RO and underwent positive selection for CCR7, leaving out terminally differentiated effector memory CD45RA+ cells. This sequence originates from a man aged 18 to 29 in good health. The sequenced sample was naive CD8+ T cells sorted from blood. The chain uses TRBV4-3 and TRBJ2-1; D not certain. In DNA, the CDR3 is TGCGCCAGCAGCCAAGATCAGGCTCCTGGGGAGCAGTTCTTC. It is translated as CASSQDQAPGEQFF.